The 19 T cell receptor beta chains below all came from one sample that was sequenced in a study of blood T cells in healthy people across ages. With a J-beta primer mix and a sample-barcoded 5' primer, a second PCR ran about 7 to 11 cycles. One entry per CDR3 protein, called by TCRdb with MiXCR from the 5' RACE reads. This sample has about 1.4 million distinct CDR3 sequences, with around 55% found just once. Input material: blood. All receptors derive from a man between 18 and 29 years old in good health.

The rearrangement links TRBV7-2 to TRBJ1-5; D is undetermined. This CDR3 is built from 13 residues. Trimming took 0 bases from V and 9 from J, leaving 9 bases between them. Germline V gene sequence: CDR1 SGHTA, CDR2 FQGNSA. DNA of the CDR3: TGTGCCAGCAGCTTAGCCCAGGATGGGCCCCAGCATTTT. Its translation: CASSLAQDGPQHF.

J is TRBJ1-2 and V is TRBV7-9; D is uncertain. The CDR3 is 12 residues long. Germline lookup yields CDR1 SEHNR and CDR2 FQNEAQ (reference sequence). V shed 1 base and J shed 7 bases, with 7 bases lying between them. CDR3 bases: TGTGCCAGCAGCTTAGACAGTTTTGGCTACACCTTC. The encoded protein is CASSLDSFGYTF.

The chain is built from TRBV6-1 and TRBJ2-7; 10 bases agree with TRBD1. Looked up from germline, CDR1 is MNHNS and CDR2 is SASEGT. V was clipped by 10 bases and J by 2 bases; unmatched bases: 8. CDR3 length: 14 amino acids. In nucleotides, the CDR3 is TGTGCCATACAGGGACAGGGGCGACCCTACGAGCAGTACTTC. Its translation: CAIQGQGRPYEQYF.

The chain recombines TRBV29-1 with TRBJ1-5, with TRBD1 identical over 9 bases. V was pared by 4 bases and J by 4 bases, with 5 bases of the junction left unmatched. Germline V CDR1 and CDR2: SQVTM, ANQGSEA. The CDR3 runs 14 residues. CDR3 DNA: TGCAGCGTTGCCACAGGGGGCTGGAATCAGCCCCAGCATTTT. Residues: CSVATGGWNQPQHF.

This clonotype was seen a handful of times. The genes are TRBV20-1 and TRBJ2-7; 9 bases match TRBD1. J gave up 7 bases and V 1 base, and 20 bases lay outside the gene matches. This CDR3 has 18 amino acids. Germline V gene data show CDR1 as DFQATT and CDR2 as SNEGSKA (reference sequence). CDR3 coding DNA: TGCAGTGCTAGAGTTTACAGGGGGCTCGATCCAATTCCTAAGGAGCAGTACTTC. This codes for CSARVYRGLDPIPKEQYF.

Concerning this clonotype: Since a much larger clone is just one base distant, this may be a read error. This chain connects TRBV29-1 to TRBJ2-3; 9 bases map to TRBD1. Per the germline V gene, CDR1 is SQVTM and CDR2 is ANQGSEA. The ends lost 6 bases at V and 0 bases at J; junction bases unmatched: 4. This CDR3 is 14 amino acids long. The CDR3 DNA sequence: TGCAGCGTCGCCGGGACAGGGAGCACAGATACGCAGTATTTT. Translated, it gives CSVAGTGSTDTQYF.

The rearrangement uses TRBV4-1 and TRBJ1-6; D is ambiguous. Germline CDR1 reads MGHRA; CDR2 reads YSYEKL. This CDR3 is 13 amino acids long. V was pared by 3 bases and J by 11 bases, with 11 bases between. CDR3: CASSHPLGPPLHF. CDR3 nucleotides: TGCGCCAGCAGCCATCCTCTCGGGCCACCCCTCCACTTT.

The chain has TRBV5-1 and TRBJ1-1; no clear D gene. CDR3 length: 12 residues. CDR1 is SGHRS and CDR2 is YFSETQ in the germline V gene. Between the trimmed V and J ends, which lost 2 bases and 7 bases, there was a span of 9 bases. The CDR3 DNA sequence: TGCGCCAGCAGCTTTGGGCGGCGTGAAGCTTTCTTT. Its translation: CASSFGRREAFF.

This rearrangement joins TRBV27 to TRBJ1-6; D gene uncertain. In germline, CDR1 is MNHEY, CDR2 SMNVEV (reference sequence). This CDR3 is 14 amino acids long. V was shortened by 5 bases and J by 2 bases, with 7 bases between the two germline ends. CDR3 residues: CASSTGTYNSPLHF. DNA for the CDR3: TGTGCCAGCAGTACCGGGACCTATAATTCACCCCTCCACTTT.

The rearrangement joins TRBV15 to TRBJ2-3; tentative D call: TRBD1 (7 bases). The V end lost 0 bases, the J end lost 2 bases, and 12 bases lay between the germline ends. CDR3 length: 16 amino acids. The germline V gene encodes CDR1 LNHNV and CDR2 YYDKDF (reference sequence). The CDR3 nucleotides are TGTGCCACCAGCAGAGAAGCAGGGGGGTCCACAGATACGCAGTATTTT. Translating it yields CATSREAGGSTDTQYF.

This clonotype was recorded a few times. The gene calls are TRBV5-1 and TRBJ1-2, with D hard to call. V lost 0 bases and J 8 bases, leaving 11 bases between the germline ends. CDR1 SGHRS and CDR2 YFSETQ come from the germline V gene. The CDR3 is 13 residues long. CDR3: CASSLASDSGYTF. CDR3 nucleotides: TGCGCCAGCAGCTTGGCCTCGGATTCGGGCTACACCTTC.

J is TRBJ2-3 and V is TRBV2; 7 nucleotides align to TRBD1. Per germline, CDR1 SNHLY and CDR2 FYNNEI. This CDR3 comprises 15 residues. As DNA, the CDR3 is TGTGACGGGGTGGGGACAGCAGGGCGCGCAGATACGCAGTATTTT. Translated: CDGVGTAGRADTQYF.

Here the CDR3 reads CASSLRPQGLSVSGYTF. The CDR3 DNA follows: TGCGCCAGCAGCTTGAGACCACAGGGACTTTCGGTTAGTGGCTACACCTTC. V and J are TRBV5-1 and TRBJ1-2, with a possible D match to TRBD1 (6 bases). The V gene lost 1 base and the J gene lost 7 bases, with 23 bases spanning the gap. The V gene's germline CDR1 is SGHRS and CDR2 YFSETQ. The CDR3 covers 17 residues.

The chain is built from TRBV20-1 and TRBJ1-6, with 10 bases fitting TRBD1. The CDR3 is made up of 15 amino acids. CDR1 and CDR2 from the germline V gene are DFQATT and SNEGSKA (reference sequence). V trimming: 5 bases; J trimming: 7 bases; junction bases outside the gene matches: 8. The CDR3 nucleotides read TGCAGTGCTTCCGGACAGGGGGGAATGAATTCACCCCTCCACTTT. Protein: CSASGQGGMNSPLHF.

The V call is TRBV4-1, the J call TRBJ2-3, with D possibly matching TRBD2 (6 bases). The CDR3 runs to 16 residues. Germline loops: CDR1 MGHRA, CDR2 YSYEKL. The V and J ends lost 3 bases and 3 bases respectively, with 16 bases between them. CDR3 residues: CASSQGDSTLTDTQYF. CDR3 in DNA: TGCGCCAGCAGCCAGGGGGACTCAACCCTAACAGATACGCAGTATTTT.

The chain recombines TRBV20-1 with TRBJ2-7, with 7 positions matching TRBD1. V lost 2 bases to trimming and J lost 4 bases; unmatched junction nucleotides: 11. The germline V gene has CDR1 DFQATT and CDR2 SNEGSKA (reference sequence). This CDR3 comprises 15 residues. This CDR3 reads CSARPPDRDSYEQYF. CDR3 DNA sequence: TGCAGTGCTAGACCTCCTGACAGGGACAGTTACGAGCAGTACTTC.

CDR3: CASSPGQGSNEQFF. CDR3 sequence (DNA): TGTGCCAGCAGTCCCGGACAGGGAAGTAATGAGCAGTTCTTC. V and J are TRBV9 and TRBJ2-1; TRBD1 matches 8 bases. With V trimmed by 5 bases and J by 7 bases, 8 bases remained unmatched. CDR1 is SGDLS, CDR2 YYNGEE, per germline. This CDR3 comprises 14 residues.

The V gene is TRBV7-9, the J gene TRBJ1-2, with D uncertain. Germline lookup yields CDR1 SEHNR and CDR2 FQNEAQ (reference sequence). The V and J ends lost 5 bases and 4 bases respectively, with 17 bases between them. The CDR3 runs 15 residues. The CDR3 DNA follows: TGTGCCAGCAGCCCGGAGTATTCCACCGGCTATGGCTACACCTTC. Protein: CASSPEYSTGYGYTF.

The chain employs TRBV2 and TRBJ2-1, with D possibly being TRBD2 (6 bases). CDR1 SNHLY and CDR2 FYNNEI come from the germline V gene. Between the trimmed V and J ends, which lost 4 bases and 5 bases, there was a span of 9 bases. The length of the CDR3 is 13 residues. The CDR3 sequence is CASSGEVDNEQFF. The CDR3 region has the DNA TGTGCCAGCAGTGGGGAGGTGGACAATGAGCAGTTCTTC.